The 21 T cell receptor beta chains below come from one sample, sequenced in a study of technical replicates of blood from several donors. Method: immunoSEQ multiplex PCR; TCRdb's copy keeps in-frame clones and lacks some. The sample consists of fewer than 85,000 clones, 90% to 95% of them appearing once. Sequenced: T cells isolated from PBMCs. Every receptor here comes from a human donor in good health.

The rearrangement joins TRBV6-5 to TRBJ1-2; 11 nucleotides align to TRBD1. The junction had 3 bases not matched to a gene; V was cut back by 4 bases and J by 8 bases. The length of the CDR3 is 13 residues. CDR1 is MNHEY, CDR2 SVGAGI, per germline. Here the CDR3 reads CASSWDRGTGYTF. CDR3 in DNA: TGTGCCAGCAGTTGGGACAGGGGGACCGGCTACACCTTC.

DNA of the CDR3: TGTGCCAGCAGCTTGACTCGGGATTTAGGGGGAAACACCATATATTTT. It translates to CASSLTRDLGGNTIYF. The chain is built from TRBV5-6 and TRBJ1-3, with D hard to call. The CDR3 runs to 16 residues. Germline CDR1 SGHDT, CDR2 YYEEEE. Trimming left V 1 base short and J 4 bases short, with 15 bases between. Filled out from reference TRBV5-6 and TRBJ1-3, the complete variable domain reads DAGVTQSPTHLIKTRGQQVTLRCSPKSGHDTVSWYQQALGQGPQFIFQYYEEEERQRGNFPDRFSGHQFPNYSSELNVNALLLGDSALYLCASSLTRDLGGNTIYFGEGSWLTVV.

This chain joins TRBV18 and TRBJ2-7; possibly TRBD1 for D (5 bases). The ends were cut back, 1 base at V and 0 bases at J, with 13 bases in the middle. The V gene's germline CDR1 is KGHSH and CDR2 LQKENI. This CDR3 is 16 amino acids long. The CDR3 spells CASSPQLDQGSYEQYF. In DNA form, the CDR3 reads TGTGCCAGCTCACCACAATTGGATCAGGGCTCCTACGAGCAGTACTTC.

The chain links TRBV7-3 to TRBJ2-3; TRBD2 matches 9 bases. CDR3 length equals 14 residues. Germline CDR1 and CDR2: SGHTA and FQGTGA. Germline trimming cut 4 bases from V and 4 bases from J; bases unmatched to any gene: 3. The CDR3 is CASSWGLAADTQYF. The CDR3 DNA follows: TGTGCCAGCAGCTGGGGACTAGCTGCAGATACGCAGTATTTT.

The chain couples TRBV10-3 to TRBJ1-2; the match to TRBD1 covers 9 bases. Trimming at V came to 4 bases and at J to 2 bases, leaving 2 bases not matched to a gene. In germline, CDR1 is ENHRY, CDR2 SYGVKD. The CDR3 is 14 amino acids. The CDR3 here is CAISGTGENYGYTF. The CDR3 coding sequence is TGTGCCATCAGTGGGACAGGGGAAAACTATGGCTACACCTTC.

The gene calls are TRBV11-2 and TRBJ2-2; D call uncertain. Trimming cost V 1 base and J 1 base, with 7 bases left between them. This CDR3 is 15 amino acids long. The germline CDR1 and CDR2 sequences are SGHAT and FQNNGV. This CDR3 reads CASSLVAENTGELFF. CDR3 in DNA: TGTGCCAGCAGCTTAGTTGCGGAGAACACCGGGGAGCTGTTTTTT.

The chain has TRBV4-3 and TRBJ2-3, with D possibly matching TRBD1 (6 bases). Germline V lookup: CDR1 LGHNA, CDR2 YSLEER. CDR3 length equals 13 residues. V gave up 1 base and J gave up 7 bases, with 9 bases separating them. The CDR3 DNA is TGCGCCAGCAGCCAAGGGACAGACAATACGCAGTATTTT. Its protein product is CASSQGTDNTQYF.

The genes are TRBV2 and TRBJ1-4, with D unresolved. V lost 1 base to trimming and J lost 10 bases, with 7 bases between them. Looked up from germline, CDR1 is SNHLY and CDR2 is FYNNEI. The CDR3 runs to 12 residues. The CDR3 protein is CASSEENRKLFF. The CDR3 bases are TGTGCCAGCAGTGAAGAAAATCGAAAACTGTTTTTT. Drawing the rest from reference TRBV2 and TRBJ1-4, the complete variable domain is EPEVTQTPSHQVTQMGQEVILRCVPISNHLYFYWYRQILGQKVEFLVSFYNNEISEKSEIFDDQFSVERPDGSNFTLKIRSTKLEDSAMYFCASSEENRKLFFGSGTQLSVL.

J is TRBJ2-2 and V is TRBV5-1, with D possibly TRBD2 on 6 matching bases. Germline lookup yields CDR1 SGHRS and CDR2 YFSETQ. The CDR3 loop spans 16 amino acids. The germline V and J ends were trimmed by 2 bases and 1 base, with 12 bases remaining between them. This CDR3 reads CASSFFRLENTGELFF. The CDR3 region has the DNA TGCGCCAGCAGCTTCTTCAGACTAGAGAACACCGGGGAGCTGTTTTTT. Full variable domain (missing parts from reference TRBV5-1 and TRBJ2-2): KAGVTQTPRYLIKTRGQQVTLSCSPISGHRSVSWYQQTPGQGLQFLFEYFSETQRNKGNFPGRFSGRQFSNSRSEMNVSTLELGDSALYLCASSFFRLENTGELFFGEGSRLTVL.

The rearrangement uses TRBV28 and TRBJ2-5, with D tentatively TRBD1 (6 bases). Trimming removed 6 bases at V and 2 bases at J, with 10 bases between. The CDR3 sequence is 13 residues long. CDR1 and CDR2 from the germline V gene are MDHEN and SYDVKM. The CDR3 spells CASRLTGQETQYF. The CDR3 DNA follows: TGTGCCAGCAGGTTGACAGGTCAAGAGACCCAGTACTTC.

This clone was counted a single time. The chain is built from TRBV19 and TRBJ1-5, with 8 bases fitting TRBD1. The CDR3 has 14 residues. The germline CDR1 and CDR2 sequences are LNHDA and SQIVND (reference sequence). V lost 7 bases, J lost 7 bases, and 9 bases stayed unmatched. Here the CDR3 reads CASTSDRGGQPQHF. The CDR3 DNA reads as TGTGCCAGTACCTCAGACAGGGGAGGGCAGCCCCAGCATTTT.

This clone has a handful of counts. J is TRBJ2-7 and V is TRBV5-1, with 7 positions matching TRBD1. CDR1 is SGHRS, CDR2 YFSETQ, per germline. Trimming cost V 0 bases and J 0 bases; bases outside gene matches: 6. The CDR3 is 16 amino acids. Written as DNA, the CDR3 is TGCGCCAGCAGCTTGGTTTCAGGGGGTATCTCCTACGAGCAGTACTTC. Protein: CASSLVSGGISYEQYF. Full variable domain (rest looked up from reference TRBV5-1 and TRBJ2-7): KAGVTQTPRYLIKTRGQQVTLSCSPISGHRSVSWYQQTPGQGLQFLFEYFSETQRNKGNFPGRFSGRQFSNSRSEMNVSTLELGDSALYLCASSLVSGGISYEQYFGPGTRLTVT.

The chain employs TRBV7-2 and TRBJ2-5; TRBD2 aligns across 15 bases. Trimming took 5 bases from V and 7 from J; bases not matched to a gene: 14. From germline, CDR1 is SGHTA and CDR2 FQGNSA. The CDR3 is 18 residues long. The CDR3 nucleotides read TGTGCCAGCAGCCCCCCCGGACTAGCGGGAGGGGGCGGTGGGACCCAGTACTTC. As protein: CASSPPGLAGGGGGTQYF.

The V call is TRBV30, the J call TRBJ1-2; a weak D match, TRBD1 (5 bases). The CDR3 has 9 residues. Between the trimmed V and J ends, which lost 6 bases and 8 bases, there was a span of 7 bases. Germline CDR1 reads GTSNPN; CDR2 reads SVGIG (reference sequence). CDR3 loop: CACGGGYTF. The DNA of the CDR3 is TGTGCCTGCGGGGGGGGCTACACCTTC.

This clone has only one observation. The chain links TRBV6-1 to TRBJ2-7; 9 bases align to TRBD2. In germline, CDR1 is MNHNS, CDR2 SASEGT. The CDR3 loop spans 14 amino acids. The junction had 8 bases not matched to a gene; V was cut back by 7 bases and J by 4 bases. The CDR3, as DNA: TGTGCCAGCAAGGCGGGGGGGTACGTATACGAGCAGTACTTC. Its translation is CASKAGGYVYEQYF.

This chain links TRBV6-5 with TRBJ2-7; 8 bases align to TRBD1. This CDR3 contains 14 residues. The germline gives CDR1 MNHEY, CDR2 SVGAGI. Losses at the gene ends were 2 bases for V and 2 bases for J; bases not matched to a gene: 2. CDR3 sequence reads: CASSYVQGAYEQYF. CDR3 in DNA: TGTGCCAGCAGTTACGTACAGGGGGCCTACGAGCAGTACTTC.

This clone was counted a single time. This chain uses TRBV10-3 with TRBJ1-4; D is uncertain. The V and J ends lost 3 bases and 0 bases respectively, with 8 bases between them. There are 15 residues in the CDR3. The germline V gene encodes CDR1 ENHRY and CDR2 SYGVKD. The CDR3 bases are TGTGCCATCAGTGAATCCGGGACAACTAATGAAAAACTGTTTTTT. It translates to CAISESGTTNEKLFF.

The rearrangement uses TRBV15 and TRBJ1-5, with TRBD1 identical over 10 bases. J was trimmed by 1 base and V by 3 bases; bases with no gene match: 3. Germline assignment: CDR1 LNHNV and CDR2 YYDKDF (reference sequence). CDR3 size: 16 residues. In nucleotides, the CDR3 is TGTGCCACCAGCAGCGGACAGGGGGTAAGCAATCAGCCCCAGCATTTT. This codes for CATSSGQGVSNQPQHF.

The chain couples TRBV27 to TRBJ1-5, with D unresolved. The CDR3 covers 15 residues. Germline V gives CDR1 MNHEY, CDR2 SMNVEV (reference sequence). The V end lost 8 bases, the J end lost 0 bases, and 14 bases lay between the germline ends. CDR3 bases: TGTGCCAGCCAGCTGGCACGGAGTAGCAATCAGCCCCAGCATTTT. This codes for CASQLARSSNQPQHF.

J is TRBJ1-5 and V is TRBV28; no reliable D call. Per the germline V gene, CDR1 is MDHEN and CDR2 is SYDVKM. This CDR3 region has 15 residues. Deletions cut 5 bases from V and 4 bases from J, with 15 bases between. For the CDR3, the DNA is TGTGCCAGCAGTCCCTTAAGAGAGGTTAATCAGCCCCAGCATTTT. Translated, it gives CASSPLREVNQPQHF.

This clone turned up a few times. The chain has TRBV5-6 and TRBJ2-4, with TRBD2 as a possible D gene (6 bases). The CDR3 runs to 18 residues. CDR1 SGHDT and CDR2 YYEEEE come from the germline V gene. Trimming pared 2 bases from V and 3 bases from J, leaving 21 bases between. Here the CDR3 reads CASSFKRVIGVGKNIQYF. DNA of the CDR3: TGTGCCAGCAGCTTTAAGCGGGTGATCGGCGTGGGCAAAAACATTCAGTACTTC.